This paragraph covers one T cell receptor (beta chain) sequence. This clone appeared once. Its target antigen remains unknown. Per-nucleotide qualities are absent, and no much larger clonotype sits a single base away. The germline V gene encodes CDR1 MNHEY and CDR2 SVGEGT. The CDR3 has 15 amino acids, counting the end cysteine and phenylalanine. CDR3 DNA only is kept here, 45 bases in frame from base 1. Trimming removed 4 bases from V and 0 bases from J, leaving 7 bases between the germline ends. The data were taken from a study of blood T cell repertoires in COVID-19 (TCRdb year 2020). For the study in its entirety: The collaborator samples originated in the United States, Italy and Spain and spanned the acute and convalescent phases of COVID-19. The repertoires were released in a freely available public database intended as a resource for research on the immune response to SARS-CoV-2. Nearly every sample came with metadata listing a de-identified subject ID, COVID-19 status, age in years and sex. Samples came from the ongoing ImmuneRACE study (first 160 participants) plus 1,254 subjects from 6 global collaborators. The prospective study material was composed of cDNA or gDNA derived from T cells, B-cell-depleted T cells, or PBMCs. The dataset comprised deeply sampled blood TCRbeta repertoires from subjects exposed to, actively infected with, or recovered from COVID-19. Where available, HLA class I and class II types were obtained from metadata supplied by the sample provider rather than from assay-based typing.

At one collaborating source in Seattle, patients were enrolled during active infection and were followed longitudinally through the course of disease. Each collaborating institution followed its own protocols to collect whole blood in K2EDTA tubes. Collaborator samples were shipped for TCRbeta analysis as frozen whole blood, isolated PBMCs, or DNA extracted from either sample type. TCRbeta CDR3 regions were amplified from genomic DNA by means of the immunoSEQ Assay, a bias-controlled multiplex PCR. The published analysis was carried out like this. The number of nucleated cells in each sample was estimated by amplification of reference gene primers within the assay. To quantify the absolute abundance of each unique TCRbeta CDR3 rearrangement, sequence reads were collapsed and filtered. For each sample, productive Simpson clonality was calculated as the square root of Simpson's diversity index across productive rearrangements. TCRdb obtained this table from immuneACCESS and retained in-frame rearrangements with V and J assigned. These tables miss some clones; where compared with another copy, unresolved V genes account for less than half of the shortfall, and the remainder is unexplained. Clonal size and the V and J genes are those of that table, whereas D and trimming came from the DNA. The sample yields about 410,000 clones; roughly 90% were counted once. The ten top clones hold 1.5% to 1.7% of the sample.

On the study overall, not on this receptor specifically: The amount of clinical and demographic metadata varied by source and participant and was provided uncurated.

The chain was built from TRBV6-2 or TRBV6-3 and TRBJ2-6; no D segment can be confidently identified. This sequence was found in a middle-aged woman with COVID-19, enrolled during active disease. Sequences were obtained from peripheral blood. The encoded CDR3 is CASSSWLSGANVLTF. At the DNA level, the sequence is TGTGCCAGCAGTTCTTGGCTCTCTGGGGCCAACGTCCTGACTTTC.